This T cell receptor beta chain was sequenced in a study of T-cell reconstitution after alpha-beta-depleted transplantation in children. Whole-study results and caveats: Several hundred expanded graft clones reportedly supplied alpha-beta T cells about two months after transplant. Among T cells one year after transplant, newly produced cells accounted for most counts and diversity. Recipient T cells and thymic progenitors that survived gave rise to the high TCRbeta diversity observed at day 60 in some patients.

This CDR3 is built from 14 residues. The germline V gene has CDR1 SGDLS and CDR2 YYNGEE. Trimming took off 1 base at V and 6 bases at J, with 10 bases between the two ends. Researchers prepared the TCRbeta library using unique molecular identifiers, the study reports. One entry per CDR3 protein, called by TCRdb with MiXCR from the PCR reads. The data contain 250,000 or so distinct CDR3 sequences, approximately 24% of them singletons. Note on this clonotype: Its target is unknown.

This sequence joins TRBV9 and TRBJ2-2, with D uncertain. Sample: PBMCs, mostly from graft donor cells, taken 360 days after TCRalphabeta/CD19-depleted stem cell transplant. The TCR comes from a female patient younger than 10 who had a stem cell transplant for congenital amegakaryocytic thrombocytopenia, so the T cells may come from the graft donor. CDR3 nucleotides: TGTGCCAGCAGCGTATCCCTATCCTCCGGGGAGCTGTTTTTT. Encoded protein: CASSVSLSSGELFF.